In this sample, the clone carrying this T cell receptor beta chain turned up a few times. The TCR cDNA carried a universal primer site and UMIs from 5'RACE template switching. TCRdb used MiXCR to reprocess the 5' RACE reads, holding one entry per CDR3 protein. The profile shows about 58,000 distinct CDR3 sequences, about 5% of them singletons. The CDR3 is made up of 14 amino acids. V lost 3 bases and J lost 1, with 9 bases in between. Germline loops: CDR1 SGDLS, CDR2 YYNGEE. The data were obtained in a study of T cells after yellow fever vaccination. Whole-study results and caveats: Abundant clonotypes from the bulk population could have been carried over as contaminants into FACS-sorted repertoires.

Source: PBMCs, either bulk or a sorted T-cell subset (CD4+, CD8+, memory, or dextramer-sorted; not recorded which), taken on the day of the yellow fever booster vaccination. The chain couples TRBV9 to TRBJ2-3; possibly TRBD2 for D (5 bases). The origin of this receptor is a man aged 18 to 29 who received the YFV17D yellow fever vaccine. In DNA form, the CDR3 reads TGTGCCAGCAGCGGTAGCGACCGCACAGATACGCAGTATTTT. Amino acid sequence: CASSGSDRTDTQYF. Full variable domain (missing parts from reference TRBV9 and TRBJ2-3): DSGVTQTPKHLITATGQRVTLRCSPRSGDLSVYWYQQSLDQGLQFLIQYYNGEERAKGNILERFSAQQFPDLHSELNLSSLELGDSALYFCASSGSDRTDTQYFGPGTRLTVL.